The TCR beta chain described here comes from a study of control samples from healthy donors and cancer patients. The repertoire was sequenced with immunoSEQ multiplex PCR; TCRdb's copy has only in-frame clones and lacks some. The table lists some 94,000 clones, 85% to 90% of them singletons. Germline loops: CDR1 SNHLY, CDR2 FYNNEI. The CDR3 loop spans 15 amino acids. Trimming removed 7 bases from V and 9 bases from J, with 19 bases in between. The specimen was PBMCs. This sequence was found in a woman aged 45-65 years with colorectal cancer. The rearrangement links TRBV2 to TRBJ1-6; a weak D match, TRBD1 (5 bases). The CDR3 DNA reads TGTGCCAGCAACAAGGGACTCTTGGGGATTTCACCCCTCCACTTT. Encoded protein: CASNKGLLGISPLHF.